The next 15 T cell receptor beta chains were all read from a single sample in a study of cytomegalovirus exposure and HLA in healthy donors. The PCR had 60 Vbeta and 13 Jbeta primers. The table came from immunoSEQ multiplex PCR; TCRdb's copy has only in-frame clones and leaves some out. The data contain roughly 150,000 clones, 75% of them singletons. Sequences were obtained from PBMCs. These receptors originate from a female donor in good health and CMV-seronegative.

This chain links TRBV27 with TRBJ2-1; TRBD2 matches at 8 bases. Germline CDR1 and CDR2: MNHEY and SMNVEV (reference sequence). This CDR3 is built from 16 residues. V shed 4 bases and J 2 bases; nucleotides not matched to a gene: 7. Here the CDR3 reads CASSSRLARAYNEQFF. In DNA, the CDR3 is TGTGCCAGCAGTTCCAGACTAGCGAGGGCCTACAATGAGCAGTTCTTC.

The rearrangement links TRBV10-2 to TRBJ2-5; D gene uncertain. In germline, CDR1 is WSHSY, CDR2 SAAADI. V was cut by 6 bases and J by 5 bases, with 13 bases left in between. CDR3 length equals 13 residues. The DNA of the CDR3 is TGCGCCAGCAGCGACCGGATGCGGGAGACCCAGTACTTC. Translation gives CASSDRMRETQYF.

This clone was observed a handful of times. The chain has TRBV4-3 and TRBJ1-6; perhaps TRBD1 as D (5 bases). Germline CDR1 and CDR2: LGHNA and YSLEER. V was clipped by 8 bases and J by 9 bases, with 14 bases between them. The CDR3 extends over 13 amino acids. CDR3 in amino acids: CASGLRGTSPLHF. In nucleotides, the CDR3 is TGCGCCAGCGGTCTCCGGGGGACTTCACCCCTCCACTTT.

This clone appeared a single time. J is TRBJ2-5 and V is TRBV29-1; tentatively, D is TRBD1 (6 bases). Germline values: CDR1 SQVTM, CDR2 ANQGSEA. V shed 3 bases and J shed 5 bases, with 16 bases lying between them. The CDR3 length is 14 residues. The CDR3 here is CSVEGAIIKETQYF. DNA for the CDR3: TGCAGCGTTGAGGGGGCGATCATAAAGGAGACCCAGTACTTC.

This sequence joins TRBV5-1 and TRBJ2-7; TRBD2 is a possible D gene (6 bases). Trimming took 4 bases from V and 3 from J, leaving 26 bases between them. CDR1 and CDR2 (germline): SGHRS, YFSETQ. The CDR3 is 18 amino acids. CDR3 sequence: CASSPGEVSSLTFYEQYF. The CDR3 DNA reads TGCGCCAGCAGCCCGGGGGAAGTTAGTAGTCTGACGTTCTACGAGCAGTACTTC.

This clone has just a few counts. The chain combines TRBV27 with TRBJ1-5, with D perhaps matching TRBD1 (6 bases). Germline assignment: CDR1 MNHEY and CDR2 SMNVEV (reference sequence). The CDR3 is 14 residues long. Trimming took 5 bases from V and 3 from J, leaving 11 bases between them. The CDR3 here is CASSNAGANQPQHF. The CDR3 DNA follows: TGTGCCAGCAGTAATGCAGGGGCCAATCAGCCCCAGCATTTT.

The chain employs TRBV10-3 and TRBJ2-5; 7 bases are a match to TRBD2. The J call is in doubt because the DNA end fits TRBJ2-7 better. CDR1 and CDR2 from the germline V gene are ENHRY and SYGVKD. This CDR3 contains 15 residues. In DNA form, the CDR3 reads TGTGCCATCAGTGAGGATGGACTAGTATCATCCGAGCAGTACTTC. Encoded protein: CAISEDGLVSSEQYF.

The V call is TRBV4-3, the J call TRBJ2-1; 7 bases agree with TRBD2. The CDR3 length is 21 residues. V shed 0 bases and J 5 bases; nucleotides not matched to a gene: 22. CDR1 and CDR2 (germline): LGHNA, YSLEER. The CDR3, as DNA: TGCGCCAGCAGCCAAGATCGTCCAGCGGGAAGTTCCCGAATTAAGGACAATGAGCAGTTCTTC. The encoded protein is CASSQDRPAGSSRIKDNEQFF.

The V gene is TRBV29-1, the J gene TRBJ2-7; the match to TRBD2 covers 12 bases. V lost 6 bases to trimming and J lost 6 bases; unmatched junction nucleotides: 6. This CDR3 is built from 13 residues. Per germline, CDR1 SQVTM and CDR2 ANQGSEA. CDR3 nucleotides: TGCAGCGTCGGAGGACTAGCGGGGATCGAGCAGTACTTC. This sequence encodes CSVGGLAGIEQYF.

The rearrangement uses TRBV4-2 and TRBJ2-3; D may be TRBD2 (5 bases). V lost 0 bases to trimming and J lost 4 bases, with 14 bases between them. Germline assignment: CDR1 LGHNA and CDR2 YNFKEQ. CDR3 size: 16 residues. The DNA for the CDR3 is TGTGCCAGCAGCCAAGAGTTGAGGGCCGGGGCAGATACGCAGTATTTT. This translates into CASSQELRAGADTQYF.

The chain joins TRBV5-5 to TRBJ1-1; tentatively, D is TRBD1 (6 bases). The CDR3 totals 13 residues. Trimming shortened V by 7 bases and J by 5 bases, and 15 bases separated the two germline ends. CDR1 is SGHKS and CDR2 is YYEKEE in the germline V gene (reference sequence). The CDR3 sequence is CASYRGAWTEAFF. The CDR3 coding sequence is TGTGCCAGCTACCGGGGGGCATGGACTGAAGCTTTCTTT.

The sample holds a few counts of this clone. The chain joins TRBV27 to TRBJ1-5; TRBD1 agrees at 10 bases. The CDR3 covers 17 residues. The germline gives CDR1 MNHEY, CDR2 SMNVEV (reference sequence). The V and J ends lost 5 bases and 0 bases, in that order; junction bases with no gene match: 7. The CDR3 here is CASSLTGGPYSNQPQHF. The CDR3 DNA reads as TGTGCCAGCAGTCTGACAGGGGGCCCGTATAGCAATCAGCCCCAGCATTTT.

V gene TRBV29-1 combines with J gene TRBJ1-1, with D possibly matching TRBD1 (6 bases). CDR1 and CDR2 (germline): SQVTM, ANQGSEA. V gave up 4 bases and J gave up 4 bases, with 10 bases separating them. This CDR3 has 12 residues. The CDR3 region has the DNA TGCAGCGTTGTCAGGGGATCCACTGAAGCTTTCTTT. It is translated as CSVVRGSTEAFF. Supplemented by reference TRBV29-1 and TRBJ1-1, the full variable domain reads SAVISQKPSRDICQRGTSLTIQCQVDSQVTMMFWYRQQPGQSLTLIATANQGSEATYESGFVIDKFPISRPNLTFSTLTVSNMSPEDSSIYLCSVVRGSTEAFFGQGTRLTVV.

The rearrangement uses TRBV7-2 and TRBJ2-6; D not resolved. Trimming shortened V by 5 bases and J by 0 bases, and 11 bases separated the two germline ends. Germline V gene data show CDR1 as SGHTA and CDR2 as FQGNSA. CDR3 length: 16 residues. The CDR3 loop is CASSTSTASGANVLTF. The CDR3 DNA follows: TGTGCCAGCAGCACCTCGACTGCCTCTGGGGCCAACGTCCTGACTTTC.

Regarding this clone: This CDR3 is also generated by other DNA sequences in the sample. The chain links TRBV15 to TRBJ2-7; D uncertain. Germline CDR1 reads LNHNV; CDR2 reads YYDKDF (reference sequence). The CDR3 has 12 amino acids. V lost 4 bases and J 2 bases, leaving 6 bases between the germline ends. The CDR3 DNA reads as TGTGCCACCAGCACTACAGCCTACGAGCAGTACTTC. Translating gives CATSTTAYEQYF.